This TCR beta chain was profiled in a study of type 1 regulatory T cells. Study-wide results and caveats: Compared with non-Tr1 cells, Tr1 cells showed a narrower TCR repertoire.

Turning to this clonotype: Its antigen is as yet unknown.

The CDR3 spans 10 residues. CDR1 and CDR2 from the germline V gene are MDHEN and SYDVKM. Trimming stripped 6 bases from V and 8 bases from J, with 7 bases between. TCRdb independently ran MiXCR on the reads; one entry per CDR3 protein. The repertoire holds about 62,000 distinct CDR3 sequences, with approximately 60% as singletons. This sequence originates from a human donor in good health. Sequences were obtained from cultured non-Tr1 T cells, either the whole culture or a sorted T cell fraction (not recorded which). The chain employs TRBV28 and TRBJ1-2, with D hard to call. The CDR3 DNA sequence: TGTGCCAGCAGGCAAAAGGGCTACACCTTC. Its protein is CASRQKGYTF.